Following are 13 T cell receptor beta chains from one sample sequenced in a study of PD-L1 blockade in urothelial cancer. Time point noted: peripheral blood 6 weeks after treatment start. Clones were read by immunoSEQ multiplex PCR, and TCRdb kept only the in-frame ones, dropping some. The data show tens of thousands of clones, approximately 90% seen once. The specimen was PBMCs, collected around atezolizumab (anti-PD-L1) treatment. These receptors came from a woman aged 55-69 years with urothelial cancer.

The rearrangement uses TRBV4-1 and TRBJ2-5; TRBD2 matches at 10 bases. Looked up from germline, CDR1 is MGHRA and CDR2 is YSYEKL. Trimming at V came to 4 bases and at J to 6 bases, leaving 14 bases not matched to a gene. The CDR3 has 17 residues. Here the CDR3 reads CASSPLGLAGEGKTQYF. The CDR3, as DNA: TGCGCCAGCAGCCCCCTGGGTCTAGCGGGGGAGGGGAAGACCCAGTACTTC.

The V and J genes are TRBV27 and TRBJ1-2; TRBD1 matches 8 bases. Germline trimming cut 1 base from V and 6 bases from J; bases unmatched to any gene: 4. The CDR3 covers 14 residues. The germline gives CDR1 MNHEY, CDR2 SMNVEV (reference sequence). The CDR3 loop reads CASSLLQGGNGYTF. The CDR3 region has the DNA TGTGCCAGCAGTTTATTACAGGGGGGGAATGGCTACACCTTC.

The chain recombines TRBV4-3 with TRBJ1-1, with a weak D call TRBD1 (6 bases). Germline lookup yields CDR1 LGHNA and CDR2 YSLEER. This CDR3 has 15 amino acids. The germline V and J ends were trimmed by 1 base and 4 bases, with 13 bases remaining between them. CDR3 residues: CASSQVQGGSTEAFF. The CDR3 DNA follows: TGCGCCAGCAGCCAAGTACAGGGCGGTAGCACTGAAGCTTTCTTT.

This chain joins TRBV7-6 and TRBJ2-1; perhaps TRBD1 as D (5 bases). Germline lookup yields CDR1 SGHVS and CDR2 FNYEAQ. V was pared by 2 bases and J by 7 bases, with 21 bases between. The CDR3 contains 17 residues. CDR3 region: CASSLSATVPALNEQFF. In DNA, the CDR3 is TGTGCCAGCAGCTTATCGGCGACAGTCCCAGCCTTAAATGAGCAGTTCTTC.

V is TRBV7-2 and J is TRBJ2-7; 7 bases fit TRBD1. CDR1 is SGHTA and CDR2 is FQGNSA in the germline V gene. The V gene end was trimmed by 5 bases and the J gene end by 4 bases; junction bases not matched to a gene: 11. The CDR3 extends over 15 amino acids. Here the CDR3 DNA reads TGTGCCAGCAGCCCGACCAGGGGGAGAAATTACGAGCAGTACTTC. It translates to CASSPTRGRNYEQYF.

The J gene is TRBJ2-3, the V gene TRBV5-6; 9 positions match TRBD2. The CDR3 consists of 14 residues. From germline, CDR1 is SGHDT and CDR2 YYEEEE. The trim removed 4 bases at V and 4 bases at J, leaving 4 bases unmatched. The chain's CDR3 is CASSHSGSADTQYF. The CDR3 DNA reads as TGTGCCAGCAGCCATAGCGGGAGCGCAGATACGCAGTATTTT.

The J gene is TRBJ2-5, the V gene TRBV18; D remains unclear. From germline, CDR1 is KGHSH and CDR2 LQKENI. CDR3 length equals 14 residues. Trimming cost V 6 bases and J 5 bases, with 16 bases left between them. The CDR3 loop is CASSTSALVETQYF. For the CDR3, the DNA is TGTGCCAGCTCGACCAGCGCCCTCGTCGAGACCCAGTACTTC.

The rearrangement links TRBV28 to TRBJ2-3, with 13 bases aligning to TRBD2. The CDR3 totals 18 residues. Germline V CDR1 and CDR2: MDHEN, SYDVKM. Trimming took 1 base from V and 2 from J; bases not matched to a gene: 6. CDR3 in amino acids: CASSLSRLAGGYTDTQYF. The CDR3 DNA follows: TGTGCCAGCAGTTTATCTCGACTAGCGGGAGGATACACAGATACGCAGTATTTT.

The genes are TRBV5-4 and TRBJ2-1, with D perhaps matching TRBD2 (6 bases). Between the trimmed V and J ends, which lost 4 bases and 7 bases, there was a span of 18 bases. Per germline, CDR1 SGHNT and CDR2 YYREEE (reference sequence). The CDR3 sequence is 15 residues long. The chain's CDR3 is CASSAGPHPENEQFF. CDR3 in DNA: TGTGCCAGCAGCGCGGGACCGCATCCTGAAAATGAGCAGTTCTTC.

This clone is a singleton in its sample. The chain is built from TRBV5-4 and TRBJ2-2; 12 bases are a match to TRBD2. The CDR3 is 16 amino acids. V lost 3 bases and J lost 8; bases outside the gene matches: 8. Germline V lookup: CDR1 SGHNT, CDR2 YYREEE (reference sequence). DNA of the CDR3: TGTGCCAGCAGCTCTAGACTAGCGGGAGTGTTGGGGGAGCTGTTTTTT. Amino acids: CASSSRLAGVLGELFF.

The chain links TRBV10-3 to TRBJ2-3; 11 nucleotides agree with TRBD2. This CDR3 has 17 amino acids. The J segment lost 8 bases and the V segment lost 3 bases, leaving 13 bases of the junction unmatched. The germline gives CDR1 ENHRY, CDR2 SYGVKD. Here the CDR3 reads CAISEPKLAGGGGTQYF. The CDR3 nucleotides read TGTGCCATCAGTGAACCTAAGCTAGCGGGGGGCGGGGGTACGCAGTATTTT.

The rearrangement joins TRBV5-1 to TRBJ2-7; D call uncertain. Germline V gene data show CDR1 as SGHRS and CDR2 as YFSETQ. Trimming cost V 0 bases and J 3 bases, with 4 bases left between them. CDR3 length: 12 amino acids. The CDR3 DNA is TGCGCCAGCAGCTTGGACATCTACGAGCAGTACTTC. Its protein is CASSLDIYEQYF.

This clone was seen a single time. The J gene is TRBJ2-3, the V gene TRBV29-1, with 8 bases fitting TRBD2. After removal of 3 bases from V and 5 bases from J, the junction contained 13 bases not matched to a gene. This CDR3 contains 16 residues. Germline CDR1 reads SQVTM; CDR2 reads ANQGSEA. DNA of the CDR3: TGCAGCGTTGATGGTCGTCCGCGGGAGGCACAAGATACGCAGTATTTT. Encoded protein: CSVDGRPREAQDTQYF.